This T cell receptor beta chain was recorded in a study of T cell responses to AZD1222 COVID-19 vaccine. Notes on this clone: Its target is unknown.

The method was immunoSEQ multiplex PCR; TCRdb's version includes in-frame clones alone and lacks a portion of them. The sample includes over 110,000 clones, almost 90% of them seen just once. General study points: Scientists sampled the repertoires only once the peak T cell response had passed. Increases in Spike-specific TCR breadth and depth were seen after two AZD1222 doses. In a largely white British group with more females than males, clonal diversity was possibly underestimated. Seropositive status at baseline applied to only five to seven AZD1222 recipients.

V was shortened by 0 bases and J by 9 bases, with 11 bases between the two germline ends. There are 13 residues in the CDR3. CDR1 is SGHAT and CDR2 is FQNNGV in the germline V gene. The source is an adult who received the AZD1222 COVID-19 vaccine. The rearrangement uses TRBV11-2 and TRBJ2-5; TRBD1 is a possible D gene (5 bases). Sequencing was performed on peripheral blood, taken 28 days after the second AZD1222 dose. This CDR3 is CASSLEQVAAQYF. In DNA, the CDR3 is TGTGCCAGCAGCTTAGAACAGGTTGCGGCCCAGTACTTC.